The 30 T cell receptor beta chains listed next were all sequenced from one sample in a study of control samples from healthy donors and cancer patients (TCRdb year 2020). Receptor libraries were prepared by the immunoSEQ multiplex PCR assay. TCRdb retrieved this table from immuneACCESS and kept in-frame rearrangements only. Not all clones are present; in checked studies, unresolved V genes account for under half, and no reason is known for the remainder. The table for this sample lists 95,000 to 130,000 clones; 80% to 90% of them were counted only once. 1% to 1.4% of the sample comes from the top ten. Sequenced sample: PBMCs. The source is a woman between 45 and 65 years old with colorectal cancer.

The gene calls are TRBV5-1 and TRBJ2-1; unclear D gene. Trimming removed 1 base at V and 6 bases at J, with 5 bases between. The germline V gene has CDR1 SGHRS and CDR2 YFSETQ. The CDR3 sequence is 12 residues long. In DNA form, the CDR3 reads TGCGCCAGCAGCTTGAATAGCAATGAGCAGTTCTTC. Its translation: CASSLNSNEQFF. The full variable domain, rest sourced from reference TRBV5-1 and TRBJ2-1, is KAGVTQTPRYLIKTRGQQVTLSCSPISGHRSVSWYQQTPGQGLQFLFEYFSETQRNKGNFPGRFSGRQFSNSRSEMNVSTLELGDSALYLCASSLNSNEQFFGPGTRLTVL.

The genes are TRBV18 and TRBJ2-3; 10 bases align to TRBD1. The CDR3 runs to 15 residues. Per the germline V gene, CDR1 is KGHSH and CDR2 is LQKENI. Germline trimming cut 3 bases from V and 2 bases from J; bases unmatched to any gene: 2. This CDR3 is CASSPGQGPTDTQYF. The DNA of the CDR3 is TGTGCCAGCTCACCGGGACAGGGGCCCACAGATACGCAGTATTTT.

This chain's CDR3 is CSGFVGSGAQYF. DNA of the CDR3: TGCAGTGGCTTTGTGGGGTCAGGGGCCCAGTACTTC. The chain is built from TRBV29-1 and TRBJ2-5; weak D call: TRBD1 (6 bases). The CDR3 runs 12 residues. Germline lookup yields CDR1 SQVTM and CDR2 ANQGSEA.

This clone occurred once. The sample holds other DNA sequences that translate to the same CDR3. The chain joins TRBV18 to TRBJ2-1, with 12 bases fitting TRBD1. Germline values: CDR1 KGHSH, CDR2 LQKENI. The CDR3 covers 14 residues. The trim removed 5 bases at V and 10 bases at J, leaving 6 bases unmatched. CDR3 loop: CASSSGQGAGEQFF. DNA for the CDR3: TGTGCCAGCTCATCGGGACAGGGGGCGGGGGAGCAGTTCTTC.

The chain is built from TRBV6-5 and TRBJ1-1, with D possibly matching TRBD1 (5 bases). Germline values: CDR1 MNHEY, CDR2 SVGAGI. This CDR3 is built from 15 residues. Trimming removed 7 bases from V and 6 bases from J, with 21 bases in between. CDR3 protein: CASMVGDPTGPEAFF. The CDR3 DNA follows: TGTGCCAGCATGGTGGGGGACCCCACTGGGCCTGAAGCTTTCTTT.

V is TRBV3-1 (or the pseudogene TRBV3-2) and J is TRBJ2-5, with D maybe TRBD1 (6 bases). The CDR3 runs 14 residues. The V gene lost 5 bases and the J gene lost 4 bases, with 14 bases spanning the gap. Germline V gene lookup returns CDR1 LGHDT and CDR2 YNNKEL (reference sequence). The CDR3 nucleotides read TGTGCCAGCAGCGCAACAGGGATCGGAGAGACCCAGTACTTC. Translation: CASSATGIGETQYF.

The V call is TRBV15, the J call TRBJ1-1; 8 nucleotides align to TRBD1. After removal of 0 bases from V and 2 bases from J, the junction contained 8 bases not matched to a gene. Germline V CDR1 and CDR2: LNHNV, YYDKDF (reference sequence). This CDR3 comprises 17 residues. The CDR3 DNA is TGTGCCACCAGCAGAGATCGGCCAGGGGGCTTTAACACTGAAGCTTTCTTT. Amino acids: CATSRDRPGGFNTEAFF. Using reference TRBV15 and TRBJ1-1 for the parts outside the CDR3, the full variable domain is DAMVIQNPRYQVTQFGKPVTLSCSQTLNHNVMYWYQQKSSQAPKLLFHYYDKDFNNEADTPDNFQSRRPNTSFCFLDIRSPGLGDTAMYLCATSRDRPGGFNTEAFFGQGTRLTVV.

CDR3 protein: CASSLGPRTSGSYEQYF. DNA of the CDR3: TGCGCCAGCAGCTTGGGACCTCGGACTAGCGGGAGTTACGAGCAGTACTTC. This rearrangement joins TRBV5-1 to TRBJ2-7; 13 bases line up with TRBD2. The J segment lost 4 bases and the V segment lost 0 bases, leaving 7 bases of the junction unmatched. CDR3 length equals 17 residues. Germline V gene lookup returns CDR1 SGHRS and CDR2 YFSETQ.

The J gene is TRBJ2-7, the V gene TRBV5-1; a possible D gene is TRBD2 (6 bases). The ends were cut back, 0 bases at V and 3 bases at J, with 19 bases in the middle. CDR3 length: 17 residues. Germline V gene sequence: CDR1 SGHRS, CDR2 YFSETQ. The CDR3 DNA is TGCGCCAGCAGCTTGGCCGTTACCGGGACTTTGAACTACGAGCAGTACTTC. This sequence encodes CASSLAVTGTLNYEQYF.

This clone was seen a handful of times. This sequence joins TRBV3-1 (or the pseudogene TRBV3-2) and TRBJ1-1, with 7 bases that match TRBD1. This CDR3 comprises 13 residues. Losses at the gene ends were 9 bases for V and 3 bases for J; bases not matched to a gene: 7. CDR1 and CDR2 from the germline V gene are LGHDT and YNNKEL (reference sequence). The CDR3 loop is CASRQGGHTEAFF. DNA for the CDR3: TGTGCCAGTAGACAGGGAGGTCACACTGAAGCTTTCTTT.

The rearrangement uses TRBV5-1 and TRBJ1-3; tentative D call: TRBD1 (6 bases). Germline V CDR1 and CDR2: SGHRS, YFSETQ. The V end lost 1 base, the J end lost 0 bases, and 11 bases lay between the germline ends. CDR3 length: 16 residues. The CDR3 DNA follows: TGCGCCAGCAGCTTGTGGGGACAAAACTCTGGAAACACCATATATTTT. As protein: CASSLWGQNSGNTIYF.

The rearrangement links TRBV19 to TRBJ2-1; maybe TRBD1 (6 bases). The CDR3 has 16 residues. Trimming stripped 5 bases from V and 4 bases from J, with 18 bases between. CDR1 LNHDA and CDR2 SQIVND come from the germline V gene (reference sequence). The CDR3 protein is CASSSGTTKIYNEQFF. The DNA of the CDR3 is TGTGCCAGTAGTTCAGGGACAACTAAAATTTACAATGAGCAGTTCTTC.

V is TRBV20-1 and J is TRBJ2-7; tentatively, D is TRBD2 (7 bases). Trimming stripped 3 bases from V and 3 bases from J, with 12 bases between. Germline V gene lookup returns CDR1 DFQATT and CDR2 SNEGSKA (reference sequence). The CDR3 spans 13 residues. Here the CDR3 reads CSASGGANYEQYF. Here the CDR3 DNA reads TGCAGTGCTAGTGGGGGGGCCAACTACGAGCAGTACTTC.

The chain joins TRBV10-3 to TRBJ2-7; a possible D gene is TRBD2 (6 bases). Trimming removed 1 base from V and 1 base from J, with 14 bases in between. The CDR3 runs 16 residues. In germline, CDR1 is ENHRY, CDR2 SYGVKD. CDR3 in amino acids: CAISEYGSGRSYEQYF. DNA of the CDR3: TGTGCCATCAGTGAGTATGGGTCAGGGAGGTCCTACGAGCAGTACTTC.

CDR3 in DNA: TGTGCCAGCAGTTTAGCAGGGGGCCTTGTGAACTATGGCTACACCTTC. Its translation: CASSLAGGLVNYGYTF. The chain carries TRBV28 and TRBJ1-2; TRBD1 matches 8 bases. The CDR3 extends over 16 amino acids. CDR1 and CDR2 from the germline V gene are MDHEN and SYDVKM. Unmatched junction bases numbered 7, after V lost 2 bases and J lost 2 bases.

The chain employs TRBV2 and TRBJ1-4; D is uncertain. Germline CDR1 is SNHLY and CDR2 is FYNNEI. V was shortened by 1 base and J by 7 bases, with 13 bases between the two germline ends. CDR3 size: 15 residues. The CDR3 is CASSEGLGTSEKLFF. The CDR3 nucleotides read TGTGCCAGCAGTGAAGGACTGGGAACGAGTGAAAAACTGTTTTTT.

This clone was found a few times. The CDR3 sequence: CASSLGEADLNTEAFF. The CDR3 nucleotides are TGTGCCAGCAGCTTAGGTGAGGCAGATTTGAACACTGAAGCTTTCTTT. The V call is TRBV11-1, the J call TRBJ1-1; no clear D. Germline-derived CDR1 and CDR2 are SGHAT and FQDESV (reference sequence). This CDR3 spans 16 amino acids. V was pared by 1 base and J by 0 bases, with 12 bases between.

The rearrangement joins TRBV19 to TRBJ1-3; no definite D call. V was trimmed by 5 bases and J by 1 base, leaving 12 bases between them. The CDR3 length is 15 residues. CDR1 and CDR2 from the germline V gene are LNHDA and SQIVND (reference sequence). CDR3 amino acids: CASSGRDGSGNTIYF. The CDR3 nucleotides read TGTGCCAGTAGTGGCCGCGATGGGTCTGGAAACACCATATATTTT. The whole variable domain, remainder taken from reference TRBV19 and TRBJ1-3, is DGGITQSPKYLFRKEGQNVTLSCEQNLNHDAMYWYRQDPGQGLRLIYYSQIVNDFQKGDIAEGYSVSREKKESFPLTVTSAQKNPTAFYLCASSGRDGSGNTIYFGEGSWLTVV.

This chain connects TRBV15 to TRBJ2-4; TRBD2 matches at 7 bases. Per germline, CDR1 LNHNV and CDR2 YYDKDF (reference sequence). The CDR3 spans 16 residues. V shed 3 bases and J 2 bases; nucleotides not matched to a gene: 7. The CDR3 DNA sequence: TGTGCCACCAGCAGGGGGAGGGAGGGCTCCAAAAACATTCAGTACTTC. Its protein is CATSRGREGSKNIQYF.

The chain has TRBV19 and TRBJ1-5; 11 bases agree with TRBD1. The CDR3 is 16 residues long. Trimming at V came to 4 bases and at J to 5 bases, leaving 7 bases not matched to a gene. Germline CDR1 and CDR2: LNHDA and SQIVND (reference sequence). DNA for the CDR3: TGTGCCAGTAGTAGCAGCCGGGACAGGGGGTATCAGCCCCAGCATTTT. It specifies CASSSSRDRGYQPQHF.

This chain joins TRBV5-1 and TRBJ1-1; D unresolved. The CDR3 spans 16 residues. Germline V gives CDR1 SGHRS, CDR2 YFSETQ. Trimming removed 0 bases at V and 2 bases at J, with 14 bases between. The CDR3 loop is CASSLVVPVGNTEAFF. DNA for the CDR3: TGCGCCAGCAGCTTGGTAGTGCCGGTGGGTAACACTGAAGCTTTCTTT.

This clone was seen a handful of times. The chain combines TRBV12-3 or TRBV12-4 with TRBJ1-5, with 9 bases lining up with TRBD1. V lost 4 bases and J lost 5; bases outside the gene matches: 0. The CDR3 has 13 residues. The CDR3 nucleotides are TGTGCCAGCAGTTGGACAGGGGATCAGCCCCAGCATTTT. Translating gives CASSWTGDQPQHF.

This chain links TRBV30 with TRBJ2-5; 10 nucleotides match TRBD2. CDR1 and CDR2 from the germline V gene are GTSNPN and SVGIG (reference sequence). This CDR3 is built from 15 residues. V gave up 2 bases and J gave up 5 bases; unmatched junction bases: 8. The CDR3 nucleotides are TGTGCCTGGAGTTTAGGGCTAGCGGGAGCGGAGACCCAGTACTTC. This encodes CAWSLGLAGAETQYF.

This sequence joins TRBV7-9 and TRBJ1-5, with D possibly being TRBD1 (5 bases). This CDR3 spans 13 amino acids. Per the germline V gene, CDR1 is SEHNR and CDR2 is FQNEAQ (reference sequence). Trimming cost V 6 bases and J 5 bases, with 11 bases left between them. The CDR3 nucleotides are TGTGCCAGCAGTTTGGGGGAGGATCAGCCCCAGCATTTT. It specifies CASSLGEDQPQHF.

Details on this clone: The germline gene is not matched at one end of the junction; a read error may be the cause. The chain recombines TRBV3-1 (or the pseudogene TRBV3-2) with TRBJ1-2; 7 positions match TRBD1. The CDR3 contains 17 residues. Germline CDR1 and CDR2: LGHDT and YNNKEL (reference sequence). This CDR3 is CASTQGLSTGTSRGYTF. The CDR3 nucleotides are TGTGCCAGCACCCAAGGACTCTCGACAGGGACCTCTAGAGGCTACACCTTC.

The chain carries TRBV19 and TRBJ2-5, with D possibly matching TRBD1 (5 bases). The CDR3 spans 15 residues. Germline lookup yields CDR1 LNHDA and CDR2 SQIVND (reference sequence). V lost 7 bases and J lost 0, with 15 bases in between. The CDR3 DNA is TGTGCCAGTACTCCTAGAACAGGAAACCAAGAGACCCAGTACTTC. It specifies CASTPRTGNQETQYF.

This chain joins TRBV6-5 and TRBJ2-7; tentative D call: TRBD2 (6 bases). The CDR3 length is 14 residues. Trimming removed 7 bases at V and 3 bases at J, with 16 bases between. The germline V gene has CDR1 MNHEY and CDR2 SVGAGI. The CDR3 region has the DNA TGTGCCAGCACTCGGGGGATCCGCGGCTACGAGCAGTACTTC. Its protein is CASTRGIRGYEQYF.

V and J are TRBV28 and TRBJ2-5; 7 bases fit TRBD1. CDR3 length: 17 amino acids. CDR1 and CDR2 (germline): MDHEN, SYDVKM. V was pared by 6 bases and J by 2 bases, with 15 bases of the junction left unmatched. The DNA of the CDR3 is TGTGCCAGCAGCCCCGGGACAGTTTTTAGTCGTCAAGAGACCCAGTACTTC. It specifies CASSPGTVFSRQETQYF.

The chain combines TRBV6-5 with TRBJ2-5; the D is unclear. V dropped 4 bases and J dropped 2 bases, with 8 bases sitting between them. Germline values: CDR1 MNHEY, CDR2 SVGAGI. The CDR3 spans 13 residues. The CDR3 loop is CASSFETQETQYF. Written as DNA, the CDR3 is TGTGCCAGCAGTTTCGAGACACAAGAGACCCAGTACTTC.

Notes on this clone: At one of its ends the junction is not consistent with the germline gene, which may arise from a read error. The J gene is TRBJ1-1, the V gene TRBV25-1; unclear D gene. This CDR3 comprises 16 residues. Germline assignment: CDR1 MGHDK and CDR2 SYGVNS. CDR3 sequence: CASSERGSRMNAEAFF. The DNA of the CDR3 is TGTGCCAGCAGTGAACGGGGATCTCGAATGAACGCTGAAGCTTTCTTT.